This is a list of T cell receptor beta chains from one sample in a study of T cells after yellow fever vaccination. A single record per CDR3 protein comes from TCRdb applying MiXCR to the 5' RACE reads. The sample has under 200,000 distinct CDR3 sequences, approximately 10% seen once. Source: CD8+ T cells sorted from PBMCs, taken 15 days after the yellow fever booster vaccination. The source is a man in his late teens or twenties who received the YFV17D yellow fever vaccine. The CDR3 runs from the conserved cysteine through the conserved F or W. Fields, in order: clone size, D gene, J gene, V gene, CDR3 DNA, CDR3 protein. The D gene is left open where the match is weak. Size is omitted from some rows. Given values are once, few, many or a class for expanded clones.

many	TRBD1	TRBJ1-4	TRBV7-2	TGTGCCAGCAGCACTCCGGGACAGGGCTCCGGAACTAATGAAAAACTGTTTTTT	CASSTPGQGSGTNEKLFF
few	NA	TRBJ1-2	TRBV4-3	TGCGCCAGCAGCCAAGATTTTCGGGGACTTGATGGCTACACCTTC	CASSQDFRGLDGYTF
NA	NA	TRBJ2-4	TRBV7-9	TGTGCCAGCAGCTTAATAGGGGGGCTGGCCAAAAACATTCAGTACTTC	CASSLIGGLAKNIQYF
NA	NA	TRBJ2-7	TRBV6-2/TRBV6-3	TGTGCCAGCAGTGACCCGACAGGAATTGGCGAGCAGTACTTC	CASSDPTGIGEQYF
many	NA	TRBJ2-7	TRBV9	TGTGCCAGCAGCTCCGGATCGACACCCTTCTCCTACGAGCAGTACTTC	CASSSGSTPFSYEQYF
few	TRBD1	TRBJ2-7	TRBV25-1	TGTGCCAGCAGTGAATCCCTCGGGACAGGGAGCTCCTACGAGCAGTACTTC	CASSESLGTGSSYEQYF
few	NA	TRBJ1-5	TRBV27	TGTGCCAGCAGCCTCCGGCCCGGGGACCAGCCCCAGCATTTT	CASSLRPGDQPQHF
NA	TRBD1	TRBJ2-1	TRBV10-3	TGTGCCAGTCAAGCCATGCCCCGGGACAGGGCTTACAATGAGCAGTTCTTC	CASQAMPRDRAYNEQFF
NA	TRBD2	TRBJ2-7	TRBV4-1	TGCGCCAGCAGCCCGCGGGGACTATCGGGCTCCTACGAGCAGTACTTC	CASSPRGLSGSYEQYF
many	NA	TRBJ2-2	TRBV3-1	TGTGCCAGCAGCCCCCCGGGGGAGCCCGGGACCGGGGAGCTGTTTTTT	CASSPPGEPGTGELFF
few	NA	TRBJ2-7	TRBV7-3	TGTGCCAGCAGCCCCACAGGGATCGGGTCCTACGAGCAGTACTTC	CASSPTGIGSYEQYF
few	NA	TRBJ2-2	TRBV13	TGTGCCAGCAGCAAATCGGACGGGATGAGGACCGGGGAGCTGTTTTTT	CASSKSDGMRTGELFF
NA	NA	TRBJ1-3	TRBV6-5	TGTGCCAGCAGTTACACCGCAGGATCTGGAAACACCATATATTTT	CASSYTAGSGNTIYF
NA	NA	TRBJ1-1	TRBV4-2	TGTGCCAGCAGCCCGCTGGTCGGCGCCACTGAAGCTTTCTTT	CASSPLVGATEAFF